The 7 T cell receptor beta chains in this list originate from one sample, sequenced in a study of Ad26.COV2.S vaccination and SARS-CoV-2 variants. Sequencing was performed with immunoSEQ multiplex PCR; in TCRdb, only in-frame clones are kept and a portion is missing. This sample has roughly 380,000 clones, with roughly 90% found just once. Treatment described: roughly 18 received Ad26.COV2.S at low or high dose, single or two shots; 5 received placebo; per-sample allocation not given. The samples were gathered on day 63 after the first injection of vaccine or placebo. Material: peripheral blood, obtained in a trial of Ad26.COV2.S vaccine versus placebo. These receptors all stem from a person aged 18-60 years who received the Ad26.COV2.S COVID-19 vaccine or a placebo.

J is TRBJ1-1 and V is TRBV6-1; 9 nucleotides align to TRBD1. The CDR3 sequence is 15 residues long. The V gene's germline CDR1 is MNHNS and CDR2 SASEGT. V trimming: 2 bases; J trimming: 5 bases; junction bases outside the gene matches: 6. Written as DNA, the CDR3 is TGTGCCAGCAGTGAAATGGGGACAGGGTGGACTGAAGCTTTCTTT. This codes for CASSEMGTGWTEAFF.

The rearrangement joins TRBV27 to TRBJ1-1, with no clear D. Trimming took 8 bases from V and 0 from J, leaving 7 bases between them. CDR3 length: 12 residues. The germline V gene has CDR1 MNHEY and CDR2 SMNVEV (reference sequence). The CDR3 sequence: CASGELNTEAFF. The CDR3 nucleotides read TGTGCCAGCGGGGAATTGAACACTGAAGCTTTCTTT.

This clone was seen only once. The rearrangement uses TRBV6-1 and TRBJ2-7; D not resolved. Germline lookup yields CDR1 MNHNS and CDR2 SASEGT. The V and J ends lost 1 base and 9 bases respectively, with 13 bases between them. This CDR3 is 13 amino acids long. As DNA, the CDR3 is TGTGCCAGCAGTGAAGGGCCCCGAATCGGGCAGTACTTC. Translated: CASSEGPRIGQYF.

The V gene is TRBV7-3, the J gene TRBJ2-5; D uncertain. V lost 3 bases, J lost 5 bases, and 13 bases lay in between. The CDR3 runs 14 residues. The germline gives CDR1 SGHTA, CDR2 FQGTGA. Here the CDR3 reads CASSFNSGKETQYF. The CDR3 DNA follows: TGTGCCAGCAGCTTCAATTCAGGAAAGGAGACCCAGTACTTC.

V is TRBV19 and J is TRBJ1-5; no firm D call. The CDR3 loop spans 13 amino acids. Between the trimmed V and J ends, which lost 4 bases and 0 bases, there was a span of 4 bases. Germline V gene data show CDR1 as LNHDA and CDR2 as SQIVND (reference sequence). This chain's CDR3 is CASSRDSNQPQHF. The CDR3 bases are TGTGCCAGTAGTAGGGATAGCAATCAGCCCCAGCATTTT.

This rearrangement joins TRBV3-1 (or the pseudogene TRBV3-2) to TRBJ2-3; TRBD2 matches at 7 bases. After removal of 0 bases from V and 5 bases from J, the junction contained 8 bases not matched to a gene. This CDR3 is 16 amino acids long. The germline CDR1 and CDR2 sequences are LGHDT and YNNKEL (reference sequence). The CDR3 loop reads CASSQDLSGAIDTQYF. The CDR3 nucleotides read TGTGCCAGCAGCCAAGACTTAAGCGGGGCCATAGATACGCAGTATTTT.

In its sample, this clone was seen a few times. Other DNA sequences in this sample translate to the same CDR3. The chain joins TRBV28 to TRBJ2-7; 7 nucleotides agree with TRBD1. The CDR3 totals 13 residues. Germline CDR1 MDHEN, CDR2 SYDVKM. V was pared by 5 bases and J by 4 bases, with 5 bases of the junction left unmatched. Here the CDR3 DNA reads TGTGCCAGCAGTCTGGGACAGACATACGAGCAGTACTTC. Translation gives CASSLGQTYEQYF.